The sequence of this T cell receptor (beta chain) was determined in a study of CD8+CD57+ T cells in acquired aplastic anemia. Germline V gene sequence: CDR1 SGHTA, CDR2 FQGTGA. The CDR3 runs to 15 residues. The ends were cut back, 5 bases at V and 1 base at J, with 12 bases in the middle. In patients chosen for sequencing, flow cytometry had shown CD8+CD57+ cell expansion. Genomic DNA, serving as template, underwent TCR beta VDJ and CDR3 profiling. TCRdb reanalysed the reads using MiXCR and keeps one entry per CDR3 protein. In the table there are hundreds of thousands of distinct CDR3 sequences, more than 25% of which are singletons.

The V call is TRBV7-3, the J call TRBJ1-5; possible D gene TRBD1, 5 bases. Sequences were obtained from sorted CD4+, CD8+, or CD8+CD57+ T cells (not recorded which) from PBMCs. This clonotype originated in a human donor with aplastic anemia. The CDR3 is CASSHQGNSNQPQHF. In DNA, the CDR3 is TGTGCCAGCAGCCACCAGGGAAACAGCAATCAGCCCCAGCATTTT.